The sequence of this T cell receptor beta chain was determined in a study of vaccination effects on CD4 cells after COVID-19. Study summary: Samples that were drawn after vaccination came a median of 72 days after the second dose.

Profiling relied on immunoSEQ multiplex PCR, and the TCRdb table lists in-frame clones only, not all of them. The sample comprises 20,000 or so clones, more than 70% of which are singletons, and around a tenth rests with the top ten. Antigen-specific CD4+ T cells expanded by the ViraFEST assay with viral peptide pools were then sequenced. Scientists isolated CD4+ T cells after an approximately ten-day culture period ended. Every participant took two doses of the BNT162b2 or mRNA-1273 vaccine. IL-2 medium took the place of half the medium on both days 3 and 7. This clone was seen a few times. Antigen specificity is unknown. The sample in question was CD4+ T cells from PBMCs cultured with HCoV-229E spike peptides, obtained after COVID-19 vaccination. This clonotype originated in a human donor who received a COVID-19 vaccine.

DNA for the CDR3: TGTGCTAGTGGTTTGAAAACAGGCGGCACCGGGGAGCTGTTTTTT. It translates to CASGLKTGGTGELFF. This chain uses TRBV12-5 with TRBJ2-2; D might be TRBD1 (5 bases). The CDR3 totals 15 residues. Germline V gives CDR1 LGHNT, CDR2 FRNRAP. V lost 2 bases to trimming and J lost 4 bases, with 11 bases between them.